Below, 30 T cell receptor beta chains from the same sample are listed, as sequenced in a study of blood T cell repertoires in COVID-19 (dated by TCRdb to about 2020). Libraries came from the immunoSEQ multiplex PCR assay. TCRdb carries this immuneACCESS record with in-frame sequences only. Its versions omit some clonotypes, under half of them owing to an unresolved V gene in the studies checked, with the rest unexplained. The sample table shows some 210,000 clones, and about 83% are seen once. Clones ranked in the top ten supply roughly 5.3% of the sample. The material sequenced was peripheral blood. The receptors derive from a woman aged 70 to 79 with active or convalescent COVID-19.

This clone was counted a few times. The CDR3 end shows no conserved phenylalanine or tryptophan, and so a read error is likely. The DNA is left out, because the CDR3 cannot be placed on it with certainty; the CDR3 is given as TCRdb lists it. This rearrangement joins TRBV5-6 to TRBJ2-7; TRBD1, the D gene given by the table, was not confirmed from the DNA. From germline, CDR1 is SGHDT and CDR2 YYEEEE. The CDR3 spans 14 residues, counting both ends. The CDR3 protein is CASSSDATGSKVGL.

The chain carries TRBV11-2 and TRBJ2-1; maybe TRBD2 (6 bases). The germline gives CDR1 SGHAT, CDR2 FQNNGV. This CDR3 is 18 amino acids long. Trimming cost V 5 bases and J 4 bases, with 24 bases left between them. Written as DNA, the CDR3 is TGTGCCAGCAGCCATAACGGTCCAAATGCGGGACTTTACAATGAGCAGTTCTTC. Translated, it gives CASSHNGPNAGLYNEQFF.

This clone was found once. The chain recombines TRBV5-4 with TRBJ2-5; TRBD1 matches at 7 bases. Unmatched junction bases numbered 4, after V lost 4 bases and J lost 1 base. CDR3 length equals 14 residues. CDR1 is SGHNT, CDR2 YYREEE, per germline (reference sequence). The DNA for the CDR3 is TGTGCCAGCAGCCCCGGGACAGCCCAAGAGACCCAGTACTTC. It translates to CASSPGTAQETQYF.

CDR3 nucleotide sequence: TGTGCCAGCAGGGCAGCGAACACCGGGGAGCTGTTTTTT. Translating gives CASRAANTGELFF. The V gene is TRBV9, the J gene TRBJ2-2, with D hard to call. This CDR3 has 13 amino acids. V lost 5 bases, J lost 0 bases, and 5 bases lay in between. CDR1 and CDR2 from the germline V gene are SGDLS and YYNGEE.

V gene TRBV9 combines with J gene TRBJ2-1, with TRBD2 matching over 12 bases. V lost 4 bases, J lost 2 bases, and 13 bases stayed unmatched. This CDR3 has 19 amino acids. Germline V gives CDR1 SGDLS, CDR2 YYNGEE. CDR3 nucleotide sequence: TGTGCCAGCAGCCCCAGGGGGCTAGCGGGAGGGTTAACCTACAATGAGCAGTTCTTC. It translates to CASSPRGLAGGLTYNEQFF.

The chain carries TRBV5-4 and TRBJ2-3; perhaps TRBD2 as D (5 bases). Germline CDR1 SGHNT, CDR2 YYREEE (reference sequence). The CDR3 length is 14 residues. V gave up 4 bases and J gave up 7 bases, with 16 bases separating them. CDR3 bases: TGTGCCAGCAGCCTTGACTACGGCACCAATACGCAGTATTTT. It encodes CASSLDYGTNTQYF. The full variable domain, rest sourced from reference TRBV5-4 and TRBJ2-3, is ETGVTQSPTHLIKTRGQQVTLRCSSQSGHNTVSWYQQALGQGPQFIFQYYREEENGRGNFPPRFSGLQFPNYSSELNVNALELDDSALYLCASSLDYGTNTQYFGPGTRLTVL.

This chain uses TRBV2 with TRBJ1-1, with 7 positions matching TRBD1. Germline trimming cut 4 bases from V and 11 bases from J; bases unmatched to any gene: 10. Germline assignment: CDR1 SNHLY and CDR2 FYNNEI. The CDR3 is made up of 13 amino acids. In DNA form, the CDR3 reads TGTGCCAGCAGTGTTCGACAGGGAGTTCCGGCTTTCTTT. The encoded protein is CASSVRQGVPAFF. The full variable domain, in which reference TRBV2 and TRBJ1-1 provide the parts outside the CDR3, is EPEVTQTPSHQVTQMGQEVILRCVPISNHLYFYWYRQILGQKVEFLVSFYNNEISEKSEIFDDQFSVERPDGSNFTLKIRSTKLEDSAMYFCASSVRQGVPAFFGQGTRLTVV.

The V and J genes are TRBV10-3 and TRBJ2-7; a possible D gene is TRBD2 (5 bases). Germline V gene lookup returns CDR1 ENHRY and CDR2 SYGVKD. The CDR3 covers 15 residues. The V gene lost 8 bases and the J gene lost 1 base, with 18 bases spanning the gap. The CDR3 nucleotides are TGTGCCATCGCCCGGGATGGACCTCGTTCCTACGAGCAGTACTTC. It specifies CAIARDGPRSYEQYF.

V is TRBV13 and J is TRBJ2-1; 10 bases are a match to TRBD2. The CDR3 consists of 15 residues. After removal of 5 bases from V and 5 bases from J, the junction contained 6 bases not matched to a gene. Germline CDR1 and CDR2: PRHDT and FYEKMQ (reference sequence). The chain's CDR3 is CASSPGTSVNNEQFF. CDR3 nucleotides: TGTGCCAGCAGCCCCGGGACTAGCGTTAACAATGAGCAGTTCTTC.

The CDR3 loop reads CASSQLAGATDTQYF. DNA for the CDR3: TGTGCCAGCAGCCAACTAGCGGGAGCAACAGATACGCAGTATTTT. The J gene is TRBJ2-3, the V gene TRBV7-2; 11 bases line up with TRBD2. V gave up 5 bases and J gave up 3 bases; unmatched junction bases: 4. This CDR3 is built from 15 residues. The germline V gene has CDR1 SGHTA and CDR2 FQGNSA.

The chain employs TRBV2 and TRBJ2-3, with 10 bases matching TRBD1. CDR3 length: 15 amino acids. From germline, CDR1 is SNHLY and CDR2 FYNNEI. V lost 5 bases and J lost 3; bases outside the gene matches: 5. CDR3 DNA sequence: TGTGCCAGCAGTATCGACAGGGGGCGAACAGATACGCAGTATTTT. Amino acid sequence: CASSIDRGRTDTQYF.

The chain links TRBV4-2 to TRBJ2-1, with D possibly TRBD2 on 7 matching bases. Trimming cost V 10 bases and J 3 bases, with 19 bases left between them. The V gene's germline CDR1 is LGHNA and CDR2 YNFKEQ. CDR3 length: 15 amino acids. The CDR3 loop reads CATKEDSGNYNEQFF. Here the CDR3 DNA reads TGTGCCACCAAGGAGGACAGCGGGAACTACAATGAGCAGTTCTTC.

The chain employs TRBV10-1 and TRBJ2-5; D may be TRBD2 (5 bases). Germline CDR1 is WNHNN and CDR2 is SYGVQD (reference sequence). The CDR3 runs 14 residues. The germline V and J ends were trimmed by 0 bases and 7 bases, with 12 bases remaining between them. The CDR3 DNA reads TGCGCCAGCAGTGAGTCGACGGGGTCGGGGACCCAGTACTTC. Residues: CASSESTGSGTQYF.

V and J are TRBV6-5 and TRBJ1-6; D perhaps matches TRBD1 (5 bases). V lost 5 bases and J lost 10, with 18 bases in between. CDR3 length: 15 residues. Per the germline V gene, CDR1 is MNHEY and CDR2 is SVGAGI. CDR3 region: CASSPGPGGGSPLHF. The CDR3 bases are TGTGCCAGCAGTCCAGGTCCGGGGGGTGGGTCACCCCTCCACTTT.

The chain couples TRBV6-1 to TRBJ2-7, with D perhaps matching TRBD1 (6 bases). The V gene's germline CDR1 is MNHNS and CDR2 SASEGT. V was clipped by 2 bases and J by 2 bases, with 16 bases between them. There are 16 residues in the CDR3. DNA of the CDR3: TGTGCCAGCAGTGAACCCCCGACAGGCGAGCCCTACGAGCAGTACTTC. This gives the protein CASSEPPTGEPYEQYF.

The V and J genes are TRBV18 and TRBJ1-2, with 8 bases identical to TRBD1. Trimming took 5 bases from V and 3 from J; bases not matched to a gene: 8. Germline CDR1 KGHSH, CDR2 LQKENI. The CDR3 runs to 15 residues. The CDR3 DNA follows: TGTGCCAGCTCATTACAGGGGGTTCGGGACTATGGCTACACCTTC. Protein sequence: CASSLQGVRDYGYTF.

With regard to this clone: The sample carries other DNA sequences with the same CDR3. This sequence joins TRBV19 and TRBJ2-7; perhaps TRBD2 as D (5 bases). The germline gives CDR1 LNHDA, CDR2 SQIVND (reference sequence). The ends were cut back, 4 bases at V and 2 bases at J, with 9 bases in the middle. The CDR3 is 13 amino acids. The CDR3 region is CASSTGRAYEQYF. In nucleotides, the CDR3 is TGTGCCAGTAGTACGGGAAGGGCCTACGAGCAGTACTTC.

This chain uses TRBV6-5 with TRBJ2-7; TRBD2 matches at 7 bases. The CDR3 spans 14 residues. The V segment lost 0 bases and the J segment 3 bases; nucleotides outside the gene matches: 2. Germline loops: CDR1 MNHEY, CDR2 SVGAGI. This chain's CDR3 is CASSYSTGGYEQYF. The CDR3 bases are TGTGCCAGCAGTTACTCGACGGGAGGCTACGAGCAGTACTTC.

This chain uses TRBV5-1 with TRBJ2-1, with 8 bases aligning to TRBD2. The CDR3 length is 16 residues. J lost 6 bases, V lost 6 bases, and 14 bases had no gene match. Germline assignment: CDR1 SGHRS and CDR2 YFSETQ. CDR3: CASNKPGGGTTNEQFF. The CDR3 DNA sequence: TGCGCCAGCAACAAACCCGGGGGGGGAACTACCAATGAGCAGTTCTTC.

The chain employs TRBV27 and TRBJ1-4; unclear D gene. Germline V CDR1 and CDR2: MNHEY, SMNVEV (reference sequence). There are 15 residues in the CDR3. Trimming took 2 bases from V and 6 from J, leaving 13 bases between them. CDR3 in DNA: TGTGCCAGCAGTTTAAGAGGATGGGTTCATGAAAAACTGTTTTTT. This translates into CASSLRGWVHEKLFF.

The V call is TRBV5-1, the J call TRBJ2-3; D is unresolved. Germline loops: CDR1 SGHRS, CDR2 YFSETQ. This CDR3 is 12 amino acids long. Trimming took off 0 bases at V and 5 bases at J, with 4 bases between the two ends. The CDR3 region is CASSLDKDTQYF. In nucleotides, the CDR3 is TGCGCCAGCAGCTTGGATAAAGATACGCAGTATTTT.

The V gene is TRBV6-5, the J gene TRBJ1-2; 8 bases map to TRBD1. CDR1 is MNHEY, CDR2 SVGAGI, per germline. J was trimmed by 2 bases and V by 1 base; bases with no gene match: 3. This CDR3 region has 15 residues. CDR3 region: CASSYLRTGNYGYTF. The CDR3 DNA sequence: TGTGCCAGCAGTTACTTAAGGACAGGGAACTATGGCTACACCTTC.

The chain carries TRBV2 and TRBJ1-5, with D possibly being TRBD1 (5 bases). The germline V and J ends were trimmed by 2 bases and 6 bases, with 11 bases remaining between them. Per the germline V gene, CDR1 is SNHLY and CDR2 is FYNNEI. This CDR3 contains 14 residues. The CDR3 loop reads CASSELTVSQPQHF. CDR3 bases: TGTGCCAGCAGTGAATTGACAGTGAGTCAGCCCCAGCATTTT.

The CDR3 region has the DNA TGTGCCAGCAGGTCGGACAGCATGAACACTGAAGCTTTCTTT. This translates into CASRSDSMNTEAFF. V usage is TRBV6-6 and J usage is TRBJ1-1, with a tentative D call TRBD1 (6 bases). Between the trimmed V and J ends, which lost 6 bases and 0 bases, there was a span of 11 bases. Per germline, CDR1 MNHNY and CDR2 SVGAGI (reference sequence). The CDR3 extends over 14 amino acids.

The chain joins TRBV2 to TRBJ1-5; 7 nucleotides line up with TRBD1. Germline lookup yields CDR1 SNHLY and CDR2 FYNNEI. This CDR3 is built from 15 residues. The J segment lost 5 bases and the V segment lost 3 bases, leaving 7 bases of the junction unmatched. CDR3 bases: TGTGCCAGCAGTGAGGGGACAGATAGAGATCAGCCCCAGCATTTT. Protein sequence: CASSEGTDRDQPQHF.

The V call is TRBV2, the J call TRBJ2-5; 7 bases map to TRBD1. CDR1 SNHLY and CDR2 FYNNEI come from the germline V gene. The CDR3 has 15 residues. Losses at the gene ends were 8 bases for V and 0 bases for J; bases not matched to a gene: 9. This CDR3 is CASGRTGLYQETQYF. In DNA form, the CDR3 reads TGTGCCAGCGGAAGGACAGGATTGTACCAAGAGACCCAGTACTTC. Full variable domain (rest looked up from reference TRBV2 and TRBJ2-5): EPEVTQTPSHQVTQMGQEVILRCVPISNHLYFYWYRQILGQKVEFLVSFYNNEISEKSEIFDDQFSVERPDGSNFTLKIRSTKLEDSAMYFCASGRTGLYQETQYFGPGTRLLVL.

Written as DNA, the CDR3 is TGTGCCAGCAGTTACGCGGAGACCCAGTACTTC. Translating gives CASSYAETQYF. The V gene is TRBV6-6, the J gene TRBJ2-5, with D uncertain. The CDR3 extends over 11 amino acids. The germline V gene encodes CDR1 MNHNY and CDR2 SVGAGI (reference sequence). Trimming took 2 bases from V and 5 from J, leaving 3 bases between them.

The chain links TRBV5-3 to TRBJ2-1; TRBD2 matches 13 bases. TRBV5-3 is noted as an ORF with a role that remains uncertain. The V gene end was trimmed by 9 bases and the J gene end by 8 bases; junction bases not matched to a gene: 11. The CDR3 contains 15 residues. The CDR3 here is CATQSTSGRADEQFF. The CDR3 region has the DNA TGTGCCACCCAAAGTACTAGCGGGAGGGCGGATGAGCAGTTCTTC.

The chain is built from TRBV7-9 and TRBJ2-3, with 10 positions matching TRBD2. V shed 5 bases, J shed 1 base, and the junction held 9 bases outside the gene matches. Per the germline V gene, CDR1 is SEHNR and CDR2 is FQNEAQ (reference sequence). The CDR3 is 17 amino acids. The CDR3 bases are TGTGCCAGCAGCCAAGGATTAGCGGGAGGACGCACAGATACGCAGTATTTT. This sequence encodes CASSQGLAGGRTDTQYF.

The V and J genes are TRBV12-5 and TRBJ2-2; D might be TRBD1 (6 bases). Deletions cut 8 bases from V and 5 bases from J, with 12 bases between. CDR1 is LGHNT, CDR2 FRNRAP, per germline. CDR3 length: 13 residues. The CDR3 here is CASRQEATGELFF. The DNA for the CDR3 is TGTGCTAGTAGACAGGAAGCGACCGGGGAGCTGTTTTTT.